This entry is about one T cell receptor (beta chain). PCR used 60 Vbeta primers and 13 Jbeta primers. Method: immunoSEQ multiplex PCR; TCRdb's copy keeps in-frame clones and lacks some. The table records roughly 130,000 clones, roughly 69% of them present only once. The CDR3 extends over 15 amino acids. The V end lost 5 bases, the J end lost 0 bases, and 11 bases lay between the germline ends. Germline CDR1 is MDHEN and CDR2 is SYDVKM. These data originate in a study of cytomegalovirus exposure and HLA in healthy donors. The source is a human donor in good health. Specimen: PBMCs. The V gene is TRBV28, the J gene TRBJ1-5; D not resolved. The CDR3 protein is CASSPRVYSNQPQHF. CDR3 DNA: TGTGCCAGCAGTCCCCGGGTTTATAGCAATCAGCCCCAGCATTTT.